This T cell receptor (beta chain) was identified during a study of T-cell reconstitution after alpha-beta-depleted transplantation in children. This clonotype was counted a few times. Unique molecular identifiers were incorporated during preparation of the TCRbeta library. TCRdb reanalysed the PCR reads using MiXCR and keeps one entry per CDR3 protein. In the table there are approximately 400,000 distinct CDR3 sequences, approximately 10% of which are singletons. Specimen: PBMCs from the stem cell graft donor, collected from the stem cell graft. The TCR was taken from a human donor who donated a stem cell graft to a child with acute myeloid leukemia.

The CDR3 spells CASSALAGEAETQYF. The CDR3 DNA is TGTGCCAGCAGTGCCCTAGCGGGGGAGGCGGAGACCCAGTACTTC. The rearrangement joins TRBV6-1 to TRBJ2-5; 10 bases fit TRBD2. V was clipped by 4 bases and J by 5 bases; unmatched bases: 7. Germline V gives CDR1 MNHNS, CDR2 SASEGT. This CDR3 has 15 residues.